This TCR beta chain is from a study of identifying expanded T cells in peripheral blood. Comments on this clone: Its target is not known.

Study findings and constraints: Two-week clone count variance significantly increased as total template count grew. About 1.2 clones differed between technical replicates, versus around 15 and 19 over time.

The length of the CDR3 is 14 residues. Germline V gene data show CDR1 as SGDLS and CDR2 as YYNGEE. Unmatched junction bases numbered 8, after V lost 3 bases and J lost 6 bases. During the collection period, no donor immune events like infections were recorded. Only in-frame clones appear in the TCRdb table, and some are missing; sequencing was by immunoSEQ multiplex PCR. The data hold about 58,000 clones, with about four fifths observed a single time. The sequencing sample was made of blood. The chain couples TRBV9 to TRBJ1-1, with 7 bases fitting TRBD1. The clonotype originates from a person aged 18 to 70 in good health. The CDR3: CASSAGDSWAEAFF. CDR3 nucleotide sequence: TGTGCCAGCAGCGCCGGGGACAGCTGGGCTGAAGCTTTCTTT. Supplemented by reference TRBV9 and TRBJ1-1, the full variable domain reads DSGVTQTPKHLITATGQRVTLRCSPRSGDLSVYWYQQSLDQGLQFLIQYYNGEERAKGNILERFSAQQFPDLHSELNLSSLELGDSALYFCASSAGDSWAEAFFGQGTRLTVV.